Listed here are 21 T cell receptor beta chains from one sample, sequenced in a study of T cell changes during pregnancy in multiple sclerosis. This table comes from immunoSEQ multiplex PCR, and its TCRdb copy is limited to in-frame clones, with some not included. The table records roughly 69,000 clones, roughly 94% of them present only once. This specimen was peripheral blood, taken after pregnancy. The source of these receptors is a female donor with multiple sclerosis, enrolled in a pregnancy study.

Only a few counts were recorded for this clone. V and J are TRBV2 and TRBJ2-7; 9 nucleotides line up with TRBD2. The CDR3 runs to 14 residues. CDR1 is SNHLY, CDR2 FYNNEI, per germline. V lost 8 bases to trimming and J lost 6 bases; unmatched junction nucleotides: 11. CDR3 nucleotides: TGTGCCAGCCGCCCAGCGGGAGGAAAGTTCGAGCAGTACTTC. Its translation is CASRPAGGKFEQYF.

The chain employs TRBV6-1 and TRBJ2-7; 8 nucleotides align to TRBD2. Germline values: CDR1 MNHNS, CDR2 SASEGT. This CDR3 has 15 residues. The V and J ends lost 8 bases and 0 bases, in that order; junction bases with no gene match: 9. CDR3 sequence reads: CASRLSGSSSYEQYF. The DNA of the CDR3 is TGTGCCAGCCGCCTGAGCGGGAGTAGCTCCTACGAGCAGTACTTC.

The genes are TRBV4-2 and TRBJ1-5; D not resolved. Germline values: CDR1 LGHNA, CDR2 YNFKEQ. V was cut by 1 base and J by 0 bases, with 7 bases left in between. The CDR3 is made up of 15 amino acids. In DNA form, the CDR3 reads TGTGCCAGCAGCCAAGGAGAAATTAGCAATCAGCCCCAGCATTTT. This translates into CASSQGEISNQPQHF.

As for this clone: One end of the junction varies from germline; a read error may be responsible. This chain joins TRBV7-7 and TRBJ2-2; 7 bases are shared with TRBD1. Germline V gene data show CDR1 as SSHAT and CDR2 as FNYEAQ (reference sequence). The length of the CDR3 is 16 residues. The chain's CDR3 is CASSSRDSDFTGELFF. The CDR3 bases are TGTGCTAGCAGCTCCCGGGACAGTGATTTCACCGGGGAGCTGTTTTTT.

The CDR3 nucleotides are TGTGCCAGGAACCCGCAAGGAGGCAGGCAAGAGACCCAGTACTTC. Translated: CARNPQGGRQETQYF. This sequence joins TRBV5-6 and TRBJ2-5; possibly TRBD2 for D (5 bases). Germline loops: CDR1 SGHDT, CDR2 YYEEEE. This CDR3 has 15 amino acids. V was pared by 8 bases and J by 2 bases, with 19 bases between.

The chain joins TRBV5-4 to TRBJ2-7; 8 bases align to TRBD2. The CDR3 runs 14 residues. The junction had 9 bases not matched to a gene; V was cut back by 4 bases and J by 6 bases. From germline, CDR1 is SGHNT and CDR2 YYREEE (reference sequence). The CDR3 reads CASSDGASGSEQYF. The CDR3 bases are TGTGCCAGCAGCGACGGGGCGAGCGGGAGCGAGCAGTACTTC.

The V call is TRBV4-3, the J call TRBJ2-7; 14 nucleotides agree with TRBD2. Germline V gene sequence: CDR1 LGHNA, CDR2 YSLEER. V was clipped by 0 bases and J by 5 bases; unmatched bases: 9. The CDR3 has 18 residues. This CDR3 reads CASSQDPPGTSGRNEQYF. The CDR3, as DNA: TGCGCCAGCAGCCAAGACCCGCCAGGGACTAGCGGGAGAAACGAGCAGTACTTC.

The rearrangement links TRBV27 to TRBJ2-3, with 12 bases identical to TRBD2. The CDR3 runs 15 residues. Per the germline V gene, CDR1 is MNHEY and CDR2 is SMNVEV (reference sequence). J was trimmed by 7 bases and V by 5 bases; bases with no gene match: 7. The CDR3 DNA reads as TGTGCCAGCAGTCTCGGGACTAGCGGGCCCTATACGCAGTATTTT. It specifies CASSLGTSGPYTQYF.

The chain is built from TRBV6-5 and TRBJ1-1; the D is unclear. The V gene lost 6 bases and the J gene lost 0 bases, with 11 bases spanning the gap. Germline CDR1 is MNHEY and CDR2 is SVGAGI. CDR3 length equals 14 residues. This chain's CDR3 is CASRITYLNTEAFF. The CDR3 bases are TGTGCCAGCAGAATAACCTACTTGAACACTGAAGCTTTCTTT.

About this clone itself: Other DNA sequences from this sample encode an identical CDR3 as well. The V gene is TRBV7-2, the J gene TRBJ1-5; D is uncertain. The ends were cut back, 1 base at V and 0 bases at J, with 7 bases in the middle. Germline CDR1 is SGHTA and CDR2 is FQGNSA. The CDR3 spans 15 residues. This CDR3 is CASSLDSYSNQPQHF. The CDR3 coding sequence is TGTGCCAGCAGCTTAGACAGCTATAGCAATCAGCCCCAGCATTTT.

This chain joins TRBV5-8 and TRBJ2-7; 7 nucleotides agree with TRBD1. Germline V CDR1 and CDR2: SGHTS, YDEGEE. V was clipped by 3 bases and J by 4 bases; unmatched bases: 7. There are 14 residues in the CDR3. This CDR3 is CASSSPGTEYEQYF. The CDR3 nucleotides are TGTGCCAGCAGCTCTCCCGGGACAGAGTACGAGCAGTACTTC.

V gene TRBV19 combines with J gene TRBJ2-2, with a weak D call TRBD1 (5 bases). Trimming left V 6 bases short and J 5 bases short, with 19 bases between. This CDR3 comprises 16 residues. From germline, CDR1 is LNHDA and CDR2 SQIVND (reference sequence). The CDR3 region is CASSPASTVSTGELFF. In DNA form, the CDR3 reads TGTGCCAGTAGCCCCGCCTCGACAGTTTCAACCGGGGAGCTGTTTTTT.

This clone was counted a single time. The CDR3 nucleotides read TGTGCCAGCAGCCTGACAGGGACGGAGGAAAACATTCAGTACTTC. As protein: CASSLTGTEENIQYF. V and J are TRBV6-7 and TRBJ2-4, with 7 nucleotides matching TRBD1. TRBV6-7 is an ORF, and what it does is uncertain. The V gene end was trimmed by 6 bases and the J gene end by 5 bases; junction bases not matched to a gene: 10. This CDR3 has 15 residues.

This clone has just a few counts. This sequence joins TRBV21-1 and TRBJ1-1; TRBD1 is taken as the D call from the table, unchecked against the DNA. TRBV21-1 is a known pseudogene. The CDR3 contains 16 residues. CDR3 DNA sequence: TGTGCCAGCAGCAAAGTGTGGCAGGGGGCGAACACTGAAGCTTTCTTT. Translation gives CASSKVWQGANTEAFF.

The gene calls are TRBV6-1 and TRBJ1-5; perhaps TRBD1 as D (6 bases). Germline V lookup: CDR1 MNHNS, CDR2 SASEGT. The CDR3 loop spans 14 amino acids. Trimming cost V 4 bases and J 4 bases, with 11 bases left between them. The CDR3 DNA sequence: TGTGCCAGCAGTGGATACGACAGGAATCAGCCCCAGCATTTT. Protein product: CASSGYDRNQPQHF.

The CDR3 DNA follows: TGTGCCATCAGTGAAGCCGGGGGGGGTGAAAAACTGTTTTTT. Protein: CAISEAGGGEKLFF. The chain is built from TRBV10-3 and TRBJ1-4, with D perhaps matching TRBD1 (5 bases). This CDR3 is built from 14 residues. Germline V gene data show CDR1 as ENHRY and CDR2 as SYGVKD. V gave up 3 bases and J gave up 7 bases, with 12 bases separating them.

This chain links TRBV27 with TRBJ1-1; D may be TRBD1 (5 bases). The V and J ends lost 5 bases and 0 bases respectively, with 10 bases between them. CDR3 size: 14 residues. CDR1 and CDR2 from the germline V gene are MNHEY and SMNVEV (reference sequence). Here the CDR3 DNA reads TGTGCCAGCAGTCAGACAGTTATGAACACTGAAGCTTTCTTT. Translating it yields CASSQTVMNTEAFF.

The chain uses TRBV4-1 and TRBJ1-6; 7 bases fit TRBD1. CDR1 is MGHRA, CDR2 YSYEKL, per germline. CDR3 length: 15 residues. V shed 0 bases, J shed 9 bases, and the junction held 5 bases outside the gene matches. As DNA, the CDR3 is TGCGCCAGCAGCCAAGAGGTAGGGGGCACTTCACCCCTCCACTTT. This gives the protein CASSQEVGGTSPLHF.

This clone was seen only once. This chain connects TRBV10-1 to TRBJ2-5, with no clear D. V lost 3 bases, J lost 4 bases, and 9 bases lay in between. CDR1 is WNHNN, CDR2 SYGVQD, per germline (reference sequence). The CDR3 has 13 residues. The CDR3 region has the DNA TGCGCCAGCAGTGACCATTACGGAGAGACCCAGTACTTC. It codes for CASSDHYGETQYF.

V and J are TRBV5-1 and TRBJ2-5; TRBD2 matches at 10 bases. The J call may be incorrect, as the DNA end agrees better with TRBJ2-7. The CDR3 extends over 18 amino acids. Germline V gene lookup returns CDR1 SGHRS and CDR2 YFSETQ. The DNA for the CDR3 is TGCGCCAGCAGCTTGGCGACTAGCGGGTTGGGTGGGAGCTACGAGCAGTACTTC. This translates into CASSLATSGLGGSYEQYF.

The chain joins TRBV21-1 to TRBJ1-2; the D call TRBD1 from the table was never checked on the DNA. TRBV21-1 is flagged as a pseudogene. CDR3 length equals 14 residues. In nucleotides, the CDR3 is TGTGCCAGCAGCCAACAGGGCCCTTGCTATGGCTACACCTTC. Its protein is CASSQQGPCYGYTF.